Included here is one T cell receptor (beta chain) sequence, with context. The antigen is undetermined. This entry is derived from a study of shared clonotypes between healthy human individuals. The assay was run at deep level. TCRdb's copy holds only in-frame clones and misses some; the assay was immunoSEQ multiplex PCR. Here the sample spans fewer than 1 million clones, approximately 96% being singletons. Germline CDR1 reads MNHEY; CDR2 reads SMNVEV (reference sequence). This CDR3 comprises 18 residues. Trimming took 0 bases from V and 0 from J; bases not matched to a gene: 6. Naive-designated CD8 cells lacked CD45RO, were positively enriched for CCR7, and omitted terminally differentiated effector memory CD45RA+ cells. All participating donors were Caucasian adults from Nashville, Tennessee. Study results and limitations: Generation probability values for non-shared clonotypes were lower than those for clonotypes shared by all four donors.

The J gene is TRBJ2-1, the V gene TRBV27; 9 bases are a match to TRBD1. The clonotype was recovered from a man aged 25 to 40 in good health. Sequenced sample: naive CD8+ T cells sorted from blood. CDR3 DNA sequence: TGTGCCAGCAGTTTATCGTCCGGACAGGGGAGCTCCTACAATGAGCAGTTCTTC. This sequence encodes CASSLSSGQGSSYNEQFF.